The clone carrying this T cell receptor (beta chain) has ten or more counts. No antigen is known for it. In making TCR cDNA, 5'RACE template switching added a universal primer site and UMIs to it. TCRdb passed the 5' RACE reads through MiXCR, listing each CDR3 protein once. The sample contains roughly 300,000 distinct CDR3 sequences, 6.5% to 8.5% of which appear only once. The data stem from a study of T cells after yellow fever vaccination. Study-wide points: A weaker but faster secondary response was observed, peaking on day 5 versus 15.

Germline CDR1 is SGHAT and CDR2 is FQNNGV. CDR3 length: 16 amino acids. The ends were cut back, 0 bases at V and 5 bases at J, with 16 bases in the middle. V usage is TRBV11-2 and J usage is TRBJ2-5, with D possibly being TRBD1 (6 bases). The clonotype originates from a man between 18 and 29 years old who received the YFV17D yellow fever vaccine. The input for sequencing was PBMCs, taken roughly 45 days after the first yellow fever vaccination. For the CDR3, the DNA is TGTGCCAGCAGCTTAGATCTCAGGGGTTCGGGCGAGACCCAGTACTTC. This codes for CASSLDLRGSGETQYF.